Shown below are 6 T cell receptor beta chains from a single sample sequenced in a study of T-cell memory formation after mild COVID-19. MiXCR, applied by TCRdb to the 5' RACE reads, yields one record per CDR3 protein. The repertoire holds about 110,000 distinct CDR3 sequences, with roughly a sixth as singletons. Source material: PBMCs or a T cell subset sorted from them (not recorded which). These receptors were collected from a man aged 18 to 35 who had mild COVID-19 (a few samples of this study predate the infection). Cell type and time point are not known.

This clonotype was seen only a few times. This sequence joins TRBV5-1 and TRBJ2-7, with D tentatively TRBD2 (5 bases). In germline, CDR1 is SGHRS, CDR2 YFSETQ. This CDR3 has 12 residues. V was pared by 5 bases and J by 3 bases, with 9 bases between. The CDR3 loop reads CASRKADYEQYF. CDR3 DNA sequence: TGCGCCAGCAGAAAAGCGGACTACGAGCAGTACTTC.

This chain connects TRBV7-2 to TRBJ2-2; weak D call: TRBD1 (6 bases). The V gene's germline CDR1 is SGHTA and CDR2 FQGNSA. This CDR3 is built from 15 residues. Deletions cut 3 bases from V and 1 base from J, with 9 bases between. CDR3 DNA sequence: TGTGCCAGCAGCTTGAACAGGGAGAACACCGGGGAGCTGTTTTTT. This sequence encodes CASSLNRENTGELFF.

This clonotype was detected only a few times. The genes are TRBV6-2 or TRBV6-3 and TRBJ1-1; perhaps TRBD1 as D (6 bases). The V and J ends lost 7 bases and 2 bases respectively, with 14 bases between them. The CDR3 spans 14 residues. CDR1 and CDR2 from the germline V gene are MNHEY and SVGEGT. The CDR3 protein is CASTVQGGNTEAFF. Written as DNA, the CDR3 is TGTGCCAGCACCGTACAGGGTGGAAACACTGAAGCTTTCTTT.

This clonotype was observed a handful of times. The chain carries TRBV27 and TRBJ2-3, with TRBD1 matching 8 bases. J gave up 2 bases and V 10 bases, and 11 bases lay outside the gene matches. Germline-derived CDR1 and CDR2 are MNHEY and SMNVEV (reference sequence). CDR3 size: 15 residues. The DNA of the CDR3 is TGTGCCACCCAGGGGGCGGGGTTCCCCACAGATACGCAGTATTTT. Translating it yields CATQGAGFPTDTQYF.

This clonotype has just a few counts. The chain joins TRBV12-3 or TRBV12-4 to TRBJ2-3, with a tentative D call TRBD2 (7 bases). The CDR3 contains 15 residues. Trimming removed 7 bases at V and 1 base at J, with 15 bases between. CDR3 nucleotide sequence: TGTGCCAGCATTCCCCGCGGGGGCGGCACAGATACGCAGTATTTT. Translating gives CASIPRGGGTDTQYF.

The V call is TRBV20-1, the J call TRBJ1-4, with 8 bases aligning to TRBD1. With V trimmed by 8 bases and J by 7 bases, 12 bases remained unmatched. CDR3 size: 14 residues. Germline V gives CDR1 DFQATT, CDR2 SNEGSKA (reference sequence). The CDR3 nucleotides read TGCAGTTCGGCCCAGGGGGCAGGTAGTGAAAAACTGTTTTTT. As protein: CSSAQGAGSEKLFF.